The rows below give T cell receptor beta chains drawn from one sample of a study of blood T cell repertoires in COVID-19. Assay: immunoSEQ multiplex PCR; the TCRdb copy retains only in-frame clones and omits some. The profile shows under 450,000 clones, about 86% of them singletons. The specimen was peripheral blood. The receptor set was obtained from a woman aged 55-69 years with COVID-19, enrolled during active disease. Both conserved end residues are trimmed from each CDR3. Fields, in order: V gene, CDR3 protein.

TRBV5-6 | ASSSPRRGDTEAF
TRBV4-1 | ASSFRLAGRSGELF
TRBV5-1 | ASSLGTGVPNYGYT
TRBV10-2 | ASKPGGGTEAF
TRBV21-1 | ASSSRCAYEQY
TRBV3-1/TRBV3-2 | ASRKSPFSYEQY
TRBV29-1 | SLRDSAKEQF
TRBV6-5 | ASKGQTRYGGYT
TRBV4-2 | ASSQAAGGLNSYEQY
TRBV7-2 | ASSLSAGSPLH
TRBV6-5 | ASSYLGTGLDSPLH
TRBV6-2/TRBV6-3 | ASSQNGQGVYNEQY
TRBV20-1 | SASIAGGRETQY
TRBV3-1/TRBV3-2 | ASSQDHASSEAF
TRBV5-8 | ASTLGDNWQPQH
TRBV6-2/TRBV6-3 | ASSYSISAGVEETQY
TRBV14 | ASSQQSNYGYT
TRBV6-5 | AIRTGYVSLYGYT
TRBV7-9 | ASSSLSHRGSEAF
TRBV5-1 | ASSLYGAQSGELF
TRBV12-3/TRBV12-4 | ASSYGEVRY
TRBV29-1 | SVAAQGGRNIQY
TRBV19 | ASSRRGRTEAF
TRBV6-1 | ASSEGIMTSILEQY
TRBV11-2 | ASKQGLNTEAF
TRBV18 | ASSSTGAGTEAF
TRBV6-7 | ANRTSGETQY
TRBV29-1 | SVVNSGVAGELF
TRBV6-5 | ASSYALVGETQY
TRBV6-6 | ASSRDIRDRVGYT
TRBV24-1 | ATSDQGNYGYT
TRBV19 | ASKPTGPPYEQY
TRBV6-6 | ASSYAPAGNQETQY
TRBV18 | ASSRGSQETQY
TRBV5-1 | ASSTDRGNTGELF
TRBV10-3 | AIRGTNRARESGNTIY
TRBV5-4 | ASSLDSTNYGYT
TRBV7-2 | ASRTGTGGGGYT
TRBV12-3/TRBV12-4 | ASSLSYTEAF
TRBV7-8 | ASSPRDSTNYGYT
TRBV5-5 | ASSRDRNYEQY
TRBV18 | ASSSRGPGGSYNSPLH
TRBV3-1/TRBV3-2 | ASTRTGTYEQY
TRBV6-1 | ASSEGGQAYGYT
TRBV7-9 | ASSETGTAH
TRBV27 | ASTGGSNEQF
TRBV7-3 | ASSFRDRTEAF